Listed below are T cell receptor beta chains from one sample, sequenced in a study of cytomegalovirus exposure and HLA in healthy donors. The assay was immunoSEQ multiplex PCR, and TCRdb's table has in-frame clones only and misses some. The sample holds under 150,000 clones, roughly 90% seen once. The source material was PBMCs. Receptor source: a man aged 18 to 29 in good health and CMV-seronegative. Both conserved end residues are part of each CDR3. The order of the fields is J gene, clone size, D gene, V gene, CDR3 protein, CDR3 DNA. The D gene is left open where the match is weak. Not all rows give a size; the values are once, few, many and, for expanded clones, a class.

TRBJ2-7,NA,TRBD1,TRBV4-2,CASSQGGQGAYEQYF,TGTGCCAGCAGCCAGGGGGGACAGGGGGCCTACGAGCAGTACTTC
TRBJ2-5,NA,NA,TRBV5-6,CASSLSRGGQTQYF,TGTGCCAGCAGCCTGTCTCGTGGGGGCCAGACCCAGTACTTC
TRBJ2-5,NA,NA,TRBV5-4,CASSPGTITQYF,TGTGCCAGCAGCCCGGGGACAATCACCCAGTACTTC
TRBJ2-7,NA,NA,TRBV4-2,CASSQEVARSYEQYF,TGTGCCAGCAGCCAAGAAGTCGCGCGCTCCTACGAGCAGTACTTC
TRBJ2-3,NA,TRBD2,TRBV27,CASSFAGEMTDTQYF,TGTGCCAGCAGTTTTGCGGGAGAAATGACAGATACGCAGTATTTT
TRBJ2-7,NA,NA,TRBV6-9,CASSYPDRQYYEQYF,TGTGCCAGCAGTTATCCGGACCGACAGTACTACGAGCAGTACTTC
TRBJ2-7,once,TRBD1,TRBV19,CASGTGDYEQYF,TGTGCCAGCGGGACAGGGGACTACGAGCAGTACTTC
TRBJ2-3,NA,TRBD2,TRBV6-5,CASSRTSYSSDTQYF,TGTGCCAGCAGTCGGACTAGTTATTCTTCAGATACGCAGTATTTT
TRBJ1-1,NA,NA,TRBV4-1,CASSQGPTTGSNTEAFF,TGCGCCAGCAGCCAAGGGCCTACGACAGGCTCGAACACTGAAGCTTTCTTT
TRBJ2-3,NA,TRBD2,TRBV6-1,CASMRASSGLDTQYF,TGTGCCAGCATGCGAGCGTCTAGCGGTTTAGATACGCAGTATTTT
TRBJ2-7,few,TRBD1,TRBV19,CASRSQGTASYEQYF,TGTGCCAGTAGATCCCAGGGGACAGCCTCCTACGAGCAGTACTTC
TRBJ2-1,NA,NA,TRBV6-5,CASSYQGTHNEQFF,TGTGCCAGCAGCTATCAGGGTACCCACAATGAGCAGTTCTTC
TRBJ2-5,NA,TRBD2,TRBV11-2,CASSLKLAGLGKTQYF,TGTGCCAGCAGCTTAAAGCTAGCGGGACTAGGGAAGACCCAGTACTTC
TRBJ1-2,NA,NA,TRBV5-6,CASSLELTEINYGYTF,TGTGCCAGCAGCTTGGAATTGACAGAAATAAACTATGGCTACACCTTC
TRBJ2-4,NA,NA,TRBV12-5,CASGLGSGDKNIQYF,TGTGCTAGTGGTTTGGGGTCCGGGGACAAAAACATTCAGTACTTC
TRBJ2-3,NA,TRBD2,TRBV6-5,CASSSPGLAYTQYF,TGTGCCAGCAGTTCTCCGGGACTAGCTTATACGCAGTATTTT
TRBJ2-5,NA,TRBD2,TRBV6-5,CASSYSSGGGRETQYF,TGTGCCAGCAGTTACTCGAGCGGGGGCGGGAGAGAGACCCAGTACTTC
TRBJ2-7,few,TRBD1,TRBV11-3,CASSLGQGSTYEQYF,TGTGCCAGCAGCTTAGGACAGGGGAGTACCTACGAGCAGTACTTC
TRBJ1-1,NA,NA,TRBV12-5,CASGDRDYTEAFF,TGTGCTAGTGGGGACAGAGACTACACTGAAGCTTTCTTT
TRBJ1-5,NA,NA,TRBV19,CASSWAGGNQPQHF,TGTGCCAGTAGTTGGGCAGGCGGGAATCAGCCCCAGCATTTT
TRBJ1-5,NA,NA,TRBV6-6,CASSYSTGAQPQHF,TGTGCCAGCAGTTACTCAACAGGCGCGCAGCCCCAGCATTTT
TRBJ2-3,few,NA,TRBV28,CASSPLLTDTQYF,TGTGCCAGTTCTCCACTCCTCACAGATACGCAGTATTTT
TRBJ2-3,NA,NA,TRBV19,CASSINRAGTQYF,TGTGCCAGTAGTATAAACAGGGCCGGTACGCAGTATTTT
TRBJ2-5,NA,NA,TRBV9,CASSVAGNGQETQYF,TGTGCCAGCAGCGTAGCTGGTAACGGCCAAGAGACCCAGTACTTC
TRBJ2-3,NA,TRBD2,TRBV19,CASMGRGGDTQYF,TGTGCCAGTATGGGGAGGGGAGGAGATACGCAGTATTTT
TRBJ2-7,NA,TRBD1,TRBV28,CASSATGTGVQQYF,TGTGCCAGCAGCGCGACCGGGACAGGGGTTCAGCAGTACTTC
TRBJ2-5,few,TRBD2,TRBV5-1,CASSSLGGGASETQYF,TGCGCCAGCAGCTCGCTTGGCGGGGGGGCATCGGAGACCCAGTACTTC
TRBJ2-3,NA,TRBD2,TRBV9,CASSTRGGLDTQYF,TGTGCCAGCAGCACTCGGGGGGGTCTAGATACGCAGTATTTT
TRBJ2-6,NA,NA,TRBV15,CATSLTSSGANVLTF,TGTGCCACCAGCCTCACGAGCTCTGGGGCCAACGTCCTGACTTTC
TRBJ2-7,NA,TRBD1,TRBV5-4,CASSFGTGMDEQYF,TGTGCCAGCAGCTTCGGGACAGGGATGGACGAGCAGTACTTC
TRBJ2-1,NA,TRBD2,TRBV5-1,CASSLSPSGGYGTYNEQFF,TGCGCCAGCAGCTTGTCCCCTAGCGGGGGATACGGAACCTACAATGAGCAGTTCTTC
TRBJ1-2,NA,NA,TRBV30,CAWTSTGLYGYTF,TGTGCCTGGACGTCGACAGGACTCTATGGCTACACCTTC
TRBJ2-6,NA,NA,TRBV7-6,CASSQAGQASSGANVLTF,TGTGCCAGCAGCCAAGCGGGACAGGCGTCTTCTGGGGCCAACGTCCTGACTTTC
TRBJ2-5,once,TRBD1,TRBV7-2,CASSRGTAQGETQYF,TGTGCCAGCAGCAGAGGGACAGCGCAAGGGGAGACCCAGTACTTC
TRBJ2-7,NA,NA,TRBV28,CASSLVQGKWSYEQYF,TGTGCCAGCAGTTTGGTGCAGGGGAAGTGGTCCTACGAGCAGTACTTC
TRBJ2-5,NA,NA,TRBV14,CASSQDNARVETQYF,TGTGCCAGCAGCCAAGATAACGCCCGGGTAGAGACCCAGTACTTC